This T cell receptor (beta chain) was recorded in a study of spatial heterogeneity in lung cancer (dated by TCRdb to between 2017 and 2020). Notes on the research overall: Beta-chain transcripts were consistently detected in greater numbers than alpha-chain transcripts, which likely reflects a higher abundance of beta-chain transcripts. TCR repertoire features were related to nonsynonymous mutation counts determined by whole-exome sequencing of tumor tissue. Both alpha and beta chains were TCR-sequenced in 220 or so tumor regions, under 85 matched nontumor lung samples and 45 to 60 PBMC samples obtained at surgery. In the raw uncorrected reads, each unique combination of TCR and UMI appeared more than ten times on average. In non-small cell lung cancer, the study made a quantitative comparison of TCR alpha and beta repertoires among multiple tumor regions, matched nontumor lung and blood.

Library generation was performed with 5' RACE. Sequencing was performed on a NextSeq 500. The TCR library protocol attached a unique molecular identifier to each TCR cDNA molecule to allow correction of PCR and sequencing errors. The published analysis was carried out like this. TCR identification, UMI-based error correction and CDR3 extraction were performed with Decombinator tools. TCRs above a frequency of 2 per 1,000, corresponding to the top 1% of the tumor frequency distribution, were defined as expanded. Rényi diversity was computed with the R vegan package after subsampling each repertoire 100 times to 5,000 TCRs. CDR3 similarity networks were constructed using string-kernel similarity of amino acid triplets, with links drawn between CDR3s whose pairwise similarity was above 0.82. Using fastp trimming at Q25 and MiXCR clonotype assembly, TCRdb reanalyzed the public sequencing data and kept in-frame beta chains. Each CDR3 protein appears once, grouped with its most common genes and DNA. TCRdb's processing, not the study's, gives the V and J calls here. This sample is represented by some 11,000 distinct CDR3 sequences; more than 13% of them were singletons. 2.4% of the sample goes to the ten largest clones.

What this sample's time point label stands for: sample taken at primary tumor resection. Without any cell sorting, TCR sequencing was performed on whole RNA extracted either from tumor and nontumor lung tissue or from cryopreserved PBMC samples. Samples were obtained from 70 to 85 patients with early-stage, untreated non-small cell lung cancer from the lung TRACERx cohort. Only patients for whom sufficient RNA was available from at least two tumor regions were selected for TCR sequencing. Sequences LGHDT (CDR1) and YNNKEL (CDR2) are obtained from the germline V gene (reference sequence). The germline ends are 13 bases apart after V is trimmed by 4 bases and J by 4 bases. Reading from cysteine to phenylalanine, the CDR3 counts 14 amino acids. The kept DNA is CDR3 alone, 42 bases in frame from the first base. This clonotype qualifies as medium-sized (0.01 to 0.1%). Its binding antigen is unknown. Base qualities are not provided; no much larger clone lies one nucleotide away.

General findings and caveats noted by the study authors: Ubiquitous expanded tumor TCRs showed up in blood more often at tumor resection than at routine follow-up. Confirming at a functional level the hypothesis that regional TCRs recognize regional mutations was considered to require additional single-cell paired TCR alpha and beta sequencing.

The chain links TRBV3-1 with TRBJ2-5; the D gene remains uncertain. This clonotype was sampled from a female donor with early-stage non-small cell lung cancer. The sample consisted of PBMCs, taken at surgery. In nucleotide form, the sequence is TGTGCCAGCAGCCCAAGTAGTCGCCCAGAGACCCAGTACTTC. The translation is CASSPSSRPETQYF.